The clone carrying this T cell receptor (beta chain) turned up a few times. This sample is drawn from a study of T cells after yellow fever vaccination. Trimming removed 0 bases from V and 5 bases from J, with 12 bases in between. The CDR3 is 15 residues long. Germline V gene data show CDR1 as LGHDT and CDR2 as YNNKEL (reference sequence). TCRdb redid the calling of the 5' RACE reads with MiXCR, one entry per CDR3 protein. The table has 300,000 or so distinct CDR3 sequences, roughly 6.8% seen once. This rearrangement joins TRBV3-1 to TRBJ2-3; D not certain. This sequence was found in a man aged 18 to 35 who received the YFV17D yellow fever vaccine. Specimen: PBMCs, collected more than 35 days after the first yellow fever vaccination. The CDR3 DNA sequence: TGTGCCAGCAGCCAAGAAAACCTAAAGGTAGATACGCAGTATTTT. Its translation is CASSQENLKVDTQYF.